In this sample, the clone carrying this T cell receptor beta chain turned up many times. This record comes from a study of neurological immune-mediated disorders. TCRdb analysed the 5' RACE reads with MiXCR anew, one entry per CDR3 protein. The data show roughly 120,000 distinct CDR3 sequences, about 3.4% seen once. The germline gives CDR1 MNHEY, CDR2 SVGEGT. CDR3 length: 14 amino acids. With 5 bases clipped from V and 5 bases from J, the junction kept 4 bases outside the gene matches. This chain uses TRBV6-2 or TRBV6-3 with TRBJ2-2; TRBD1 agrees at 8 bases. This receptor was taken from a woman aged 30 to 39 with multiple sclerosis. Source material: PBMCs. The DNA of the CDR3 is TGTGCCAGCAGTCCACAGGGGGATACCGGGGAGCTGTTTTTT. This sequence encodes CASSPQGDTGELFF.